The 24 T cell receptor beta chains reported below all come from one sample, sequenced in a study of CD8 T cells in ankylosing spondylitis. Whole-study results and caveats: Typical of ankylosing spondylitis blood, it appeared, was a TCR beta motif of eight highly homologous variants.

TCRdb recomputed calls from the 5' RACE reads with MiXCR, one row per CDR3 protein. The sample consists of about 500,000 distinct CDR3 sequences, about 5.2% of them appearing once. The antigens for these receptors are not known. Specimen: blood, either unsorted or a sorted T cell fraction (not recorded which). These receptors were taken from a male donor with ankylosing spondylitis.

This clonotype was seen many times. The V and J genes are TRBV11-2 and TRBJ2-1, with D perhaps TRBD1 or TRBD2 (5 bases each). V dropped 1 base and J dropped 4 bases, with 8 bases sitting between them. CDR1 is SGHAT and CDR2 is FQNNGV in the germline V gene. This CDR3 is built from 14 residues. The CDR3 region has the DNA TGTGCCAGCAGCTTAGGGGGGTCTTACAATGAGCAGTTCTTC. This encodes CASSLGGSYNEQFF.

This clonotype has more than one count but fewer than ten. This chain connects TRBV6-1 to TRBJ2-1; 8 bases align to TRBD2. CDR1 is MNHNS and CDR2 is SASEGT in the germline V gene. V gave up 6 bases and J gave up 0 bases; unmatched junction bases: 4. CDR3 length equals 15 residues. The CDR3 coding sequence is TGTGCCAGCAGAAGTAGCGGGGCCTCCTACAATGAGCAGTTCTTC. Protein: CASRSSGASYNEQFF.

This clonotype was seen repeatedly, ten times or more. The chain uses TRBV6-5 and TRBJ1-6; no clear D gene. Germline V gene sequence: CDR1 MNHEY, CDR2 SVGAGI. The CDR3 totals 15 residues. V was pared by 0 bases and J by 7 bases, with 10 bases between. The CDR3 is CASSYSGRINSPLHF. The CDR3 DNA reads TGTGCCAGCAGTTACTCAGGCAGGATCAATTCACCCCTCCACTTT.

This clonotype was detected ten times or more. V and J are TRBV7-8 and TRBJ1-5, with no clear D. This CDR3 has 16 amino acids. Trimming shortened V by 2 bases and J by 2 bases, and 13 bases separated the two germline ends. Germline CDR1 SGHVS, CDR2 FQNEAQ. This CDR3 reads CASSLSSGIGNQPQHF. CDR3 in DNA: TGTGCCAGCAGCTTATCTTCTGGGATCGGCAATCAGCCCCAGCATTTT.

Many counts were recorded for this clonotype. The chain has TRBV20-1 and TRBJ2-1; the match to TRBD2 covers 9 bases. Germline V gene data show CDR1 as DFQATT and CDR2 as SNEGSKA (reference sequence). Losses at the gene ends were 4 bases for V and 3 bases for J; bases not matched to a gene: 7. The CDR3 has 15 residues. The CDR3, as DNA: TGCAGTGCTACACCTGCGGGGGGGCGCTACAATGAGCAGTTCTTC. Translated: CSATPAGGRYNEQFF.

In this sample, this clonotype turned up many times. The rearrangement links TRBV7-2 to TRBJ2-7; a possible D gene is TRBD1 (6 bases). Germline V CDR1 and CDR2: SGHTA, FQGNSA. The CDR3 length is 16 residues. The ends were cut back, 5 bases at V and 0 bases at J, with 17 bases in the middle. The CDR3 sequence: CASSPPKGTFSYEQYF. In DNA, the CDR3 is TGTGCCAGCAGCCCACCAAAGGGGACATTCTCCTACGAGCAGTACTTC.

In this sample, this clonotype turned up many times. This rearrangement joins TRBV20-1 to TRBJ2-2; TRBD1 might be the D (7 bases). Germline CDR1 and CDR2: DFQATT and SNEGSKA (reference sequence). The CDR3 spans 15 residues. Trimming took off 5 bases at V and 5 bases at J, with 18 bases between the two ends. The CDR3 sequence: CSAPSRGVNTGELFF. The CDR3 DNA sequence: TGCAGTGCTCCCTCCAGGGGGGTTAATACCGGGGAGCTGTTTTTT.

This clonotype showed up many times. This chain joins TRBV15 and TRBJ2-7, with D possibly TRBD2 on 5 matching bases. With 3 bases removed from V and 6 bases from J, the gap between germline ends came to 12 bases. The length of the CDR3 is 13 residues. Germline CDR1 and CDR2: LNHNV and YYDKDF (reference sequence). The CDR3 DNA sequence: TGTGCCACCAGCAGGCAAACACGGGGCGAGCAGTACTTC. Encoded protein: CATSRQTRGEQYF.

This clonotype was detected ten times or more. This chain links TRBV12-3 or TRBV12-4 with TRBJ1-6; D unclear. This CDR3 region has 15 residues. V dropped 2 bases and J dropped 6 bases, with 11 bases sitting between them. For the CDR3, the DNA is TGTGCCAGCAGTTTAAACAGAGCCGGTAATTCACCCCTCCACTTT. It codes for CASSLNRAGNSPLHF.

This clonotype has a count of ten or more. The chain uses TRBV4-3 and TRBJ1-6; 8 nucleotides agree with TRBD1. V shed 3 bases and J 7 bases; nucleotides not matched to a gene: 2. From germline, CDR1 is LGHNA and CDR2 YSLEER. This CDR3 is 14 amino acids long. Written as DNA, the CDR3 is TGCGCCAGCAGCCACAGACAGGGGAATTCACCCCTCCACTTT. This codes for CASSHRQGNSPLHF.

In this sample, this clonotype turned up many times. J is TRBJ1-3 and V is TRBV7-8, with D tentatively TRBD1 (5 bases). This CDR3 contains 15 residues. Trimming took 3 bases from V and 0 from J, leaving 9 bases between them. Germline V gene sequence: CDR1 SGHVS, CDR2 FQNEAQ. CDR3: CASSFGQGSGNTIYF. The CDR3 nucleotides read TGTGCCAGCAGCTTCGGGCAGGGCTCTGGAAACACCATATATTTT.

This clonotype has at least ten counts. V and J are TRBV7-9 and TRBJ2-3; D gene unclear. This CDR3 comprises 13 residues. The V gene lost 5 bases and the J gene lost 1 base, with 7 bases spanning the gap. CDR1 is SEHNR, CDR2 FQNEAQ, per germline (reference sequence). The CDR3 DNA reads TGTGCCAGCAGCCGTGGCGGCACAGATACGCAGTATTTT. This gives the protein CASSRGGTDTQYF.

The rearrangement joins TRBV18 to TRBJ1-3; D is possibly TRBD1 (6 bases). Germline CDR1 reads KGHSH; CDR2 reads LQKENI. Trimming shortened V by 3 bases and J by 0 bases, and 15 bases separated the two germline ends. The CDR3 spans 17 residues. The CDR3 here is CASSPSVLQGSGNTIYF. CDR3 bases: TGTGCCAGCTCACCCTCGGTTCTACAGGGCTCTGGAAACACCATATATTTT.

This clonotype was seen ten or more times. The CDR3 nucleotides read TGTGCCAGCAGCCCCATCAGTTCCTCCTACGAGCAGTACTTC. This sequence encodes CASSPISSSYEQYF. The V gene is TRBV7-2, the J gene TRBJ2-7; D gene unclear. V dropped 5 bases and J dropped 0 bases, with 11 bases sitting between them. This CDR3 region has 14 residues. CDR1 is SGHTA, CDR2 FQGNSA, per germline.

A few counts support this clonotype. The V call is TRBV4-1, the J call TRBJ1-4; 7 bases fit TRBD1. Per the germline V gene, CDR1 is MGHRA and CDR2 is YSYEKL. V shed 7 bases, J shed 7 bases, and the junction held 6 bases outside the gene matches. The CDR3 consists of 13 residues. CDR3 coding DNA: TGCGCCAGCAACGACAGGGCCCGTGAAAAACTGTTTTTT. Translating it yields CASNDRAREKLFF.

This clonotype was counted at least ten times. CDR3 DNA sequence: TGTGCCAGCAGCGCCAGACAGGGGAGGAGTGAGCAGTTCTTC. Its translation is CASSARQGRSEQFF. This sequence joins TRBV5-4 and TRBJ2-1; 8 bases agree with TRBD1. Germline V gene sequence: CDR1 SGHNT, CDR2 YYREEE (reference sequence). The V and J ends lost 4 bases and 9 bases, in that order; junction bases with no gene match: 9. This CDR3 has 14 residues. The whole variable domain, remainder taken from reference TRBV5-4 and TRBJ2-1, is ETGVTQSPTHLIKTRGQQVTLRCSSQSGHNTVSWYQQALGQGPQFIFQYYREEENGRGNFPPRFSGLQFPNYSSELNVNALELDDSALYLCASSARQGRSEQFFGPGTRLTVL.

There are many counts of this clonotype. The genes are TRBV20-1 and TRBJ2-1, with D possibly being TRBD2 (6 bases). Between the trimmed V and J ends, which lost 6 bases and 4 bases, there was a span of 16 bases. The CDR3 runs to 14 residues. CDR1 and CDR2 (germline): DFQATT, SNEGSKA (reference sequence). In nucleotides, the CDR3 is TGCAGTGCATTGGGACTGACGCTGTACAATGAGCAGTTCTTC. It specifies CSALGLTLYNEQFF.

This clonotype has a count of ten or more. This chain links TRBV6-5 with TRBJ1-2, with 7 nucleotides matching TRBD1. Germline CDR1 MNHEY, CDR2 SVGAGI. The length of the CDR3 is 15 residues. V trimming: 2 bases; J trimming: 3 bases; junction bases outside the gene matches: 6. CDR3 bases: TGTGCCAGCAGTTACCCAGGGGGGCCGTACTATGGCTACACCTTC. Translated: CASSYPGGPYYGYTF.

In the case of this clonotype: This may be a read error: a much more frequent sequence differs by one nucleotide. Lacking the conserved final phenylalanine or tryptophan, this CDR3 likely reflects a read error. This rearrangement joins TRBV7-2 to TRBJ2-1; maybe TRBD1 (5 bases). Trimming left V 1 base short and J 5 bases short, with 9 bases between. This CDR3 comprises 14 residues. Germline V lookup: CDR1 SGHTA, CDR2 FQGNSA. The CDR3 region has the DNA TGTGCCAGCAGCTTAGAGGCAGGGAACAATGAGCAGTTCCTC. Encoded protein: CASSLEAGNNEQFL.

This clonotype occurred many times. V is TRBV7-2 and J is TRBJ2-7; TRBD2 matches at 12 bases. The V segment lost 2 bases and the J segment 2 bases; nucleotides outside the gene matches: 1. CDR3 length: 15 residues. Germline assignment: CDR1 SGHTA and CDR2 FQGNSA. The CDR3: CASSLRLAGAYEQYF. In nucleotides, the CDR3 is TGTGCCAGCAGCTTAAGACTAGCGGGGGCCTACGAGCAGTACTTC. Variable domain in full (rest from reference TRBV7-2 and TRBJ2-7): GAGVSQSPSNKVTEKGKDVELRCDPISGHTALYWYRQSLGQGLEFLIYFQGNSAPDKSGLPSDRFSAERTGGSVSTLTIQRTQQEDSAVYLCASSLRLAGAYEQYFGPGTRLTVT.

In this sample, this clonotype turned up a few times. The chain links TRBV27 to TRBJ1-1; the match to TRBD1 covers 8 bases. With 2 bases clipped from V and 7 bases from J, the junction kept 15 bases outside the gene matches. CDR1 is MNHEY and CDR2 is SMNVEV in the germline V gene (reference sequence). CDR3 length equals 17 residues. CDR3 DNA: TGTGCCAGCAGTTTACTAGCCAGACAGGGGAGGGAAGATGAAGCTTTCTTT. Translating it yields CASSLLARQGREDEAFF.

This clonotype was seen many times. The CDR3 DNA sequence: TGCAGCGGATACGGAGCGGAAGATACGCAGTATTTT. It encodes CSGYGAEDTQYF. The chain combines TRBV29-1 with TRBJ2-3, with D possibly matching TRBD2 (5 bases). The CDR3 loop spans 12 amino acids. Germline values: CDR1 SQVTM, CDR2 ANQGSEA. The V and J ends lost 7 bases and 5 bases respectively, with 13 bases between them.

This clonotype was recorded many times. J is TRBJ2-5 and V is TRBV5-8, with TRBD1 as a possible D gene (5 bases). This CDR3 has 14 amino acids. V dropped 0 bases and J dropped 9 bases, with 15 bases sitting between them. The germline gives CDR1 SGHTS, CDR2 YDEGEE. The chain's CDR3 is CASSLAATASAQYF. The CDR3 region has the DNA TGTGCCAGCAGCTTGGCCGCGACAGCGTCGGCCCAGTACTTC.

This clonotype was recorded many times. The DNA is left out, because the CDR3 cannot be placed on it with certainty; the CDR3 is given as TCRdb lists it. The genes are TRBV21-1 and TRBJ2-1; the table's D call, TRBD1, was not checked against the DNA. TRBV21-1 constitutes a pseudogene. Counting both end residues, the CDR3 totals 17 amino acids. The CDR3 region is CASSQWGQGAPYNEQFF.